This TCR beta chain was obtained from a study of blood T cell repertoires in COVID-19. Study details: From the United States, Italy and Spain came samples of acute and convalescent COVID-19.

Under the authors' procedure: Amplification from reference gene primers served as the basis for estimated nucleated cell counts. Repertoires were generated with immunoSEQ multiplex PCR, while TCRdb's copy carries only in-frame clones and drops some. D and trimming were read from the DNA, whereas the V and J calls and clone size are those reported in that table. Found here are roughly 100,000 clones, more than 90% of them singletons; the top ten hold roughly 1.9%. Seattle cases were enrolled at active infection and followed longitudinally. Germline-derived CDR1 and CDR2 are MNHEY and SVGAGI. The ends were cut back, 8 bases at V and 7 bases at J, with 9 bases in the middle. This CDR3 spans 11 amino acids.

Sequenced input: peripheral blood. The J gene is TRBJ1-5, the V gene TRBV6-5; D is ambiguous. The clonotype originates from a woman aged 45-60 years with COVID-19, enrolled during active disease. The CDR3 spells CASGRQQPQHF. The CDR3 DNA reads TGTGCCAGCGGCAGACAACAGCCCCAGCATTTT.